A single sample is the source of the 24 T cell receptor beta chains below, sequenced in a study of blood T cell repertoires in COVID-19. Clones were sequenced by immunoSEQ multiplex PCR, and TCRdb holds only the in-frame ones, with some missing. The sample yields some 190,000 clones, approximately 85% seen once. Sequencing was done on a sample of peripheral blood. Receptors were obtained from a woman between 55 and 75 years old with acute or convalescent COVID-19.

The CDR3 region has the DNA TGTGCCAGCAGTCGCGGACAGATTGGCTACACCTTC. This gives the protein CASSRGQIGYTF. V gene TRBV12-3 or TRBV12-4 combines with J gene TRBJ1-2; possible D gene TRBD1, 6 bases. CDR3 length: 12 amino acids. V shed 5 bases and J shed 7 bases, with 11 bases lying between them.

V and J are TRBV18 and TRBJ2-7, with D uncertain. From germline, CDR1 is KGHSH and CDR2 LQKENI. V dropped 8 bases and J dropped 1 base, with 6 bases sitting between them. The CDR3 sequence is 11 residues long. The CDR3 sequence: CASRGSYEQYF. The CDR3 coding sequence is TGTGCCAGCAGAGGATCCTACGAGCAGTACTTC.

The chain uses TRBV27 and TRBJ2-7; D is possibly TRBD1 (6 bases). Germline V gene data show CDR1 as MNHEY and CDR2 as SMNVEV (reference sequence). V shed 8 bases and J shed 0 bases, with 17 bases lying between them. The CDR3 loop spans 15 amino acids. CDR3 sequence reads: CASGTSGRSSYEQYF. In nucleotides, the CDR3 is TGTGCCAGCGGGACATCGGGACGGAGCTCCTACGAGCAGTACTTC.

This clone was counted a single time. V and J are TRBV2 and TRBJ2-3; 7 bases are a match to TRBD2. There are 15 residues in the CDR3. J gave up 1 base and V 8 bases, and 9 bases lay outside the gene matches. The germline V gene encodes CDR1 SNHLY and CDR2 FYNNEI. Here the CDR3 reads CASPLGGRGTDTQYF. The CDR3 DNA follows: TGTGCCAGCCCCCTAGGCGGGAGAGGCACAGATACGCAGTATTTT.

The chain couples TRBV18 to TRBJ2-5; D remains unclear. CDR1 and CDR2 (germline): KGHSH, LQKENI. V lost 3 bases, J lost 5 bases, and 13 bases lay in between. The CDR3 extends over 14 amino acids. CDR3 amino acids: CASSPGATRETQYF. In nucleotides, the CDR3 is TGTGCCAGCTCACCTGGAGCAACGCGGGAGACCCAGTACTTC.

The chain recombines TRBV7-9 with TRBJ1-4; TRBD1 matches 9 bases. The length of the CDR3 is 14 residues. Losses at the gene ends were 5 bases for V and 5 bases for J; bases not matched to a gene: 3. The germline gives CDR1 SEHNR, CDR2 FQNEAQ (reference sequence). This CDR3 is CASSPGQGNEKLFF. The CDR3 nucleotides read TGTGCCAGCAGCCCGGGACAGGGAAATGAAAAACTGTTTTTT.

This chain joins TRBV19 and TRBJ2-1, with D perhaps TRBD1 (5 bases). The CDR3 length is 13 residues. From germline, CDR1 is LNHDA and CDR2 SQIVND (reference sequence). V lost 9 bases, J lost 6 bases, and 15 bases lay in between. The DNA for the CDR3 is TGTGCCAGAGGGGATGTAGTTGGCAATGAGCAGTTCTTC. As protein: CARGDVVGNEQFF. Full variable domain (rest looked up from reference TRBV19 and TRBJ2-1): DGGITQSPKYLFRKEGQNVTLSCEQNLNHDAMYWYRQDPGQGLRLIYYSQIVNDFQKGDIAEGYSVSREKKESFPLTVTSAQKNPTAFYLCARGDVVGNEQFFGPGTRLTVL.

The V and J genes are TRBV11-2 and TRBJ2-7; D perhaps matches TRBD1 (5 bases). Germline CDR1 reads SGHAT; CDR2 reads FQNNGV. The germline V and J ends were trimmed by 2 bases and 9 bases, with 14 bases remaining between them. The CDR3 has 13 residues. CDR3 sequence reads: CASSLSTAAVQYF. CDR3 nucleotide sequence: TGTGCCAGCAGCTTATCGACAGCCGCAGTGCAGTACTTC.

The chain carries TRBV7-9 and TRBJ2-2; 10 bases fit TRBD2. Germline V CDR1 and CDR2: SEHNR, FQNEAQ (reference sequence). The CDR3 is 17 residues long. The junction had 12 bases not matched to a gene; V was cut back by 4 bases and J by 7 bases. CDR3 residues: CASSSRSSGRAVGELFF. As DNA, the CDR3 is TGTGCCAGCAGCTCCAGGTCCAGCGGGAGGGCCGTCGGGGAGCTGTTTTTT.

J is TRBJ2-3 and V is TRBV7-8, with 9 bases lining up with TRBD2. V trimming: 4 bases; J trimming: 7 bases; junction bases outside the gene matches: 12. There are 16 residues in the CDR3. The germline V gene encodes CDR1 SGHVS and CDR2 FQNEAQ. The CDR3 DNA sequence: TGTGCCAGCAGCTGGAGGGGCGGGAGGGCCCGAAATACGCAGTATTTT. Its protein is CASSWRGGRARNTQYF.

This chain uses TRBV29-1 with TRBJ2-1; TRBD2 agrees at 8 bases. Trimming at V came to 5 bases and at J to 10 bases, leaving 13 bases not matched to a gene. This CDR3 comprises 14 residues. The germline V gene has CDR1 SQVTM and CDR2 ANQGSEA. CDR3 in DNA: TGCAGCGTTCGAGTTAGCGGGGTTATAGGGGAGCAGTTCTTC. It yields the protein CSVRVSGVIGEQFF.

The chain recombines TRBV10-3 with TRBJ1-3, with 7 bases fitting TRBD1. Trimming cost V 2 bases and J 0 bases; bases outside gene matches: 4. The V gene's germline CDR1 is ENHRY and CDR2 SYGVKD. The CDR3 contains 16 residues. This CDR3 reads CAISEGDRVSGNTIYF. For the CDR3, the DNA is TGTGCCATCAGTGAGGGGGACAGAGTCTCTGGAAACACCATATATTTT.

The chain carries TRBV19 and TRBJ1-1; D is uncertain. The CDR3 runs 13 residues. Trimming stripped 6 bases from V and 2 bases from J, with 10 bases between. Germline-derived CDR1 and CDR2 are LNHDA and SQIVND (reference sequence). CDR3 nucleotides: TGTGCCAGTAGATCATCACTCAACACTGAAGCTTTCTTT. Translating gives CASRSSLNTEAFF.

The chain employs TRBV18 and TRBJ1-1; D gene ambiguous. The CDR3 extends over 14 amino acids. The germline gives CDR1 KGHSH, CDR2 LQKENI. The V and J ends lost 3 bases and 2 bases respectively, with 10 bases between them. The CDR3 coding sequence is TGTGCCAGCTCACCCACTTCTTTTAACACTGAAGCTTTCTTT. It encodes CASSPTSFNTEAFF.

This chain uses TRBV5-1 with TRBJ2-7; D is perhaps TRBD1 (6 bases). Germline CDR1 is SGHRS and CDR2 is YFSETQ. The CDR3 contains 17 residues. The germline V and J ends were trimmed by 1 base and 0 bases, with 17 bases remaining between them. DNA of the CDR3: TGCGCCAGCAGCTTGCTCGGTGGGCAGGGGCACTCCTACGAGCAGTACTTC. Translation gives CASSLLGGQGHSYEQYF.

On this clone itself: Other nucleotide sequences in the sample specify the same CDR3. V usage is TRBV3-1 (or the pseudogene TRBV3-2) and J usage is TRBJ1-2; 7 bases align to TRBD1. The CDR3 is made up of 13 amino acids. Germline V CDR1 and CDR2: LGHDT, YNNKEL (reference sequence). The V segment lost 1 base and the J segment 5 bases; nucleotides outside the gene matches: 1. The CDR3, as DNA: TGTGCCAGCAGCCAAGGACAGGGTTATGGCTACACCTTC. Its translation: CASSQGQGYGYTF.

The rearrangement joins TRBV3-1 (or the pseudogene TRBV3-2) to TRBJ2-1; D unclear. The V end lost 6 bases, the J end lost 0 bases, and 15 bases lay between the germline ends. In germline, CDR1 is LGHDT, CDR2 YNNKEL (reference sequence). This CDR3 has 16 residues. The CDR3 DNA follows: TGTGCCAGCAGTCTTACGAGACTGCCCTCCTACAATGAGCAGTTCTTC. Translating it yields CASSLTRLPSYNEQFF.

The genes are TRBV11-2 and TRBJ1-3; 7 bases agree with TRBD1. Germline values: CDR1 SGHAT, CDR2 FQNNGV. CDR3 length: 18 amino acids. The V and J ends lost 6 bases and 0 bases, in that order; junction bases with no gene match: 14. CDR3 nucleotide sequence: TGTGCCAGCAGGCTACGGGACAGTTCTACTCTCTCTGGAAACACCATATATTTT. Amino acids: CASRLRDSSTLSGNTIYF.

Comment on this clone: A read error may account for a junction end that differs from germline. The CDR3 protein is CASSPSGGSSYNEQFF. The CDR3 nucleotides are TGTGCTAGCAGCCCATCAGGGGGGAGTTCCTACAATGAGCAGTTCTTC. The J gene is TRBJ2-1, the V gene TRBV7-7; tentative D call: TRBD1 (7 bases). Per germline, CDR1 SSHAT and CDR2 FNYEAQ (reference sequence). The CDR3 loop spans 16 amino acids.

The chain has TRBV15 and TRBJ2-5, with D maybe TRBD1 (6 bases). Germline CDR1 is LNHNV and CDR2 is YYDKDF (reference sequence). The V end lost 7 bases, the J end lost 5 bases, and 14 bases lay between the germline ends. The length of the CDR3 is 13 residues. CDR3 sequence (DNA): TGTGCCACCACGACAGGTTGGGGGGAGACCCAGTACTTC. Amino acid sequence: CATTTGWGETQYF.

The rearrangement links TRBV5-1 to TRBJ1-2, with D perhaps TRBD1 (5 bases). The V end was cut by 3 bases, the J end by 7 bases, with 16 bases between. From germline, CDR1 is SGHRS and CDR2 YFSETQ. CDR3 size: 14 residues. The CDR3: CASSWGDGRIGYTF. CDR3 in DNA: TGCGCCAGCAGCTGGGGGGACGGAAGGATTGGCTACACCTTC.

The chain employs TRBV7-3 and TRBJ1-2, with 9 bases aligning to TRBD1. From germline, CDR1 is SGHTA and CDR2 FQGTGA. The CDR3 runs 13 residues. J gave up 12 bases and V 3 bases, and 8 bases lay outside the gene matches. The DNA of the CDR3 is TGTGCCAGCAGCTTGGCTACAGGGGGCGCCCACACCTTC. It translates to CASSLATGGAHTF.

V is TRBV24-1 and J is TRBJ2-6, with D hard to call. CDR3 size: 16 residues. Trimming shortened V by 3 bases and J by 4 bases, and 12 bases separated the two germline ends. Germline CDR1 KGHDR, CDR2 SFDVKD. The CDR3 spells CATSDRGFPGANVLTF. In DNA form, the CDR3 reads TGTGCCACCAGTGATCGAGGATTCCCCGGGGCCAACGTCCTGACTTTC.

The V call is TRBV20-1, the J call TRBJ2-3; D is perhaps TRBD2 (5 bases). The CDR3 is made up of 13 amino acids. Between the trimmed V and J ends, which lost 3 bases and 11 bases, there was a span of 18 bases. CDR1 DFQATT and CDR2 SNEGSKA come from the germline V gene (reference sequence). For the CDR3, the DNA is TGCAGTGCTAGTTTTTTAGCGTGGAGTGGGCAGTATTTT. This gives the protein CSASFLAWSGQYF.